Below, one T cell receptor (beta chain) is given with its context. This sample stems from a study of cytomegalovirus exposure and HLA in healthy donors. PCR used 60 Vbeta primers and 13 Jbeta primers. Study processing details: Counted up in a later analysis, unique TCR beta chains came to 65 million to 100 million, with around 12 million shared. Here immunoSEQ multiplex PCR was the method, and the copy in TCRdb shows in-frame clones only, minus some. That table is the source of V, J and clone size, and D and trimming were worked out from the DNA. The sample lists 120,000 to 150,000 clones, 82% occurring once. This CDR3 comprises 15 residues. CDR1 is LNHDA, CDR2 SQIVND, per germline (reference sequence). V was shortened by 2 bases and J by 0 bases, with 8 bases between the two germline ends.

The gene calls are TRBV19 and TRBJ1-5; D unresolved. This TCR was sampled from a male donor in good health and CMV-seronegative. Sequenced sample: PBMCs. Here the CDR3 reads CASSIMGGSNQPQHF. Here the CDR3 DNA reads TGTGCCAGTAGTATAATGGGAGGTAGCAATCAGCCCCAGCATTTT. Variable domain in full (rest from reference TRBV19 and TRBJ1-5): DGGITQSPKYLFRKEGQNVTLSCEQNLNHDAMYWYRQDPGQGLRLIYYSQIVNDFQKGDIAEGYSVSREKKESFPLTVTSAQKNPTAFYLCASSIMGGSNQPQHFGDGTRLSIL.